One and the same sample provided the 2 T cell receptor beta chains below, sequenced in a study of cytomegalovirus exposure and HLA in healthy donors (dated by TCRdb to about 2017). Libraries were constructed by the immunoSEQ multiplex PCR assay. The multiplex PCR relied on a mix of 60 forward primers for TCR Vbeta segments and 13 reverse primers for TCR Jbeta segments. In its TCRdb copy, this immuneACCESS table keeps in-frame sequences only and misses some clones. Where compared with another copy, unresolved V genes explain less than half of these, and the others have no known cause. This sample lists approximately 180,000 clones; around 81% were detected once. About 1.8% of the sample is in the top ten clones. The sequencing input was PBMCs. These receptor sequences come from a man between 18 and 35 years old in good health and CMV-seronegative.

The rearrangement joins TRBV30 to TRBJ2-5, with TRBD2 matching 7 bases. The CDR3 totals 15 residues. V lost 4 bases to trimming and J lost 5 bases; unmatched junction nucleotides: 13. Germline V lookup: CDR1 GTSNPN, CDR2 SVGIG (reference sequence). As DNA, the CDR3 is TGTGCCTGGACCGGGCGGGCGGGAGATCCTGAGACCCAGTACTTC. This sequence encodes CAWTGRAGDPETQYF.

This CDR3 reads CARKTLGADTNYGYTF. CDR3 nucleotide sequence: TGTGCCAGAAAAACCCTGGGGGCGGATACGAACTATGGCTACACCTTC. The chain uses TRBV7-9 and TRBJ1-2; weak D call: TRBD1 (6 bases). The CDR3 covers 16 residues. Germline CDR1 is SEHNR and CDR2 is FQNEAQ (reference sequence). The ends were cut back, 9 bases at V and 2 bases at J, with 22 bases in the middle.